Listed here are 5 T cell receptor beta chains from one sample, sequenced in a study of OX40 agonist ivuxolimab in advanced cancers. Generated by immunoSEQ multiplex PCR, the TCRdb table keeps only in-frame clones and is missing some. Among some 110,000 clones listed, 90% were seen once. This material consisted of CD4+ or CD8+ T cells sorted from blood, taken in a trial of the OX40 agonist ivuxolimab. Receptors originate from an adult with an advanced solid tumor such as melanoma, head and neck, liver or kidney cancer.

This chain connects TRBV7-7 to TRBJ2-1; TRBD2 aligns across 8 bases. V shed 1 base and J 0 bases; nucleotides not matched to a gene: 2. CDR3 length: 16 amino acids. Germline V lookup: CDR1 SSHAT, CDR2 FNYEAQ (reference sequence). The CDR3 is CASSLERGSSYNEQFF. The CDR3 coding sequence is TGTGCCAGCAGCTTAGAGCGGGGGAGCTCCTACAATGAGCAGTTCTTC.

The chain has TRBV5-6 and TRBJ2-7, with 7 bases that match TRBD1. V was clipped by 10 bases and J by 9 bases; unmatched bases: 19. This CDR3 has 14 residues. Germline V lookup: CDR1 SGHDT, CDR2 YYEEEE. The CDR3 loop is CACGRRDRDGGQYF. CDR3 bases: TGTGCCTGCGGAAGGAGAGACAGGGACGGAGGGCAGTACTTC.

The V and J genes are TRBV28 and TRBJ2-5; the match to TRBD2 covers 8 bases. Trimming cost V 2 bases and J 4 bases; bases outside gene matches: 9. CDR1 is MDHEN, CDR2 SYDVKM, per germline. This CDR3 comprises 16 residues. The CDR3: CASSLRGGAARETQYF. The DNA of the CDR3 is TGTGCCAGCAGTTTACGGGGGGGGGCCGCCCGAGAGACCCAGTACTTC. The full variable domain, its missing parts supplied by reference TRBV28 and TRBJ2-5, is DVKVTQSSRYLVKRTGEKVFLECVQDMDHENMFWYRQDPGLGLRLIYFSYDVKMKEKGDIPEGYSVSREKKERFSLILESASTNQTSMYLCASSLRGGAARETQYFGPGTRLLVL.

This sequence joins TRBV14 and TRBJ1-2; 7 bases match TRBD1. The V gene end was trimmed by 1 base and the J gene end by 7 bases; junction bases not matched to a gene: 9. The CDR3 has 15 amino acids. Germline lookup yields CDR1 SGHDN and CDR2 FVKESK. Here the CDR3 DNA reads TGTGCCAGCAGCCAAGGATTTTCTTCAGGGGGTGGCTACACCTTC. Its protein is CASSQGFSSGGGYTF.

The rearrangement links TRBV7-8 to TRBJ2-5; tentative D call: TRBD2 (5 bases). Trimming took off 3 bases at V and 1 base at J, with 9 bases between the two ends. Germline lookup yields CDR1 SGHVS and CDR2 FQNEAQ. The CDR3 spans 14 residues. Written as DNA, the CDR3 is TGTGCCAGCAGCTTGAGGGCGATCCAAGAGACCCAGTACTTC. It specifies CASSLRAIQETQYF. The variable domain in full, with the rest retrieved from reference TRBV7-8 and TRBJ2-5, is GAGVSQSPRYKVAKRGQDVALRCDPISGHVSLFWYQQALGQGPEFLTYFQNEAQLDKSGLPSDRFFAERPEGSVSTLKIQRTQQEDSAVYLCASSLRAIQETQYFGPGTRLLVL.